One T cell receptor beta chain is described in this entry. This sample was included in a study of blood T cell repertoires in COVID-19. For the study at large: COVID-19 samples from acute and convalescent phases originated in the United States, Italy and Spain. Sample material is recorded as cDNA or gDNA derived from T cells, B-cell-depleted T cells, or PBMCs.

Germline-derived CDR1 and CDR2 are SGHTA and FQGTGA. The CDR3 consists of 13 residues. V gave up 5 bases and J gave up 8 bases, with 15 bases separating them. Here immunoSEQ multiplex PCR was the method, and the copy in TCRdb shows in-frame clones only, minus some. The sample has about 670,000 clones, approximately 90% seen once. Material for sequencing was peripheral blood. This chain connects TRBV7-3 to TRBJ1-1, with D possibly TRBD1 on 6 matching bases. The TCR sequence derives from a woman aged 18-30 years with acute or convalescent COVID-19. DNA of the CDR3: TGTGCCAGCAGCGTCACCCGGGACAACGAAGCTTTCTTT. This gives the protein CASSVTRDNEAFF.